The text below deals with one T cell receptor (beta chain). The repertoire was sequenced with immunoSEQ multiplex PCR; TCRdb's copy has only in-frame clones and lacks some. This table holds about 220,000 clones, over 90% found once. These data are taken from a study of control samples from healthy donors and cancer patients. The specimen was blood. The TCR sequence derives from a man between 45 and 60 years old in good health.

The chain's CDR3 is CASSLDQPQHF. The CDR3 DNA reads TGTGCCAGCAGCTTGGATCAGCCCCAGCATTTT. J is TRBJ1-5 and V is TRBV5-8; no firm D call. The CDR3 length is 11 residues. Germline V gene sequence: CDR1 SGHTS, CDR2 YDEGEE. V was shortened by 0 bases and J by 5 bases, with 0 bases between the two germline ends.